This T cell receptor beta chain was captured by sequencing in a study of response to subunit inactivated influenza vaccine. Germline V gives CDR1 SQVTM, CDR2 ANQGSEA. V shed 4 bases, J shed 8 bases, and the junction held 8 bases outside the gene matches. The CDR3 is made up of 13 amino acids. TCRdb reprocessed the RT-PCR reads via MiXCR and lists one record per CDR3 protein. This sample has roughly 710,000 distinct CDR3 sequences, with 14% found just once. Study-wide points: Authors suggested seasonal influenza vaccinations each recruit few new T cells.

This clonotype has ten or more counts. The antigen remains undetermined. This receptor was obtained from a man aged 50 or older who received an inactivated influenza vaccine. The chain couples TRBV29-1 to TRBJ2-1; 7 bases are shared with TRBD1. Sequences were derived from PBMCs from blood, sampled approximately 15 days before vaccination. The CDR3: CSVGPGGVDEQFF. As DNA, the CDR3 is TGCAGCGTTGGTCCAGGGGGAGTGGATGAGCAGTTCTTC.